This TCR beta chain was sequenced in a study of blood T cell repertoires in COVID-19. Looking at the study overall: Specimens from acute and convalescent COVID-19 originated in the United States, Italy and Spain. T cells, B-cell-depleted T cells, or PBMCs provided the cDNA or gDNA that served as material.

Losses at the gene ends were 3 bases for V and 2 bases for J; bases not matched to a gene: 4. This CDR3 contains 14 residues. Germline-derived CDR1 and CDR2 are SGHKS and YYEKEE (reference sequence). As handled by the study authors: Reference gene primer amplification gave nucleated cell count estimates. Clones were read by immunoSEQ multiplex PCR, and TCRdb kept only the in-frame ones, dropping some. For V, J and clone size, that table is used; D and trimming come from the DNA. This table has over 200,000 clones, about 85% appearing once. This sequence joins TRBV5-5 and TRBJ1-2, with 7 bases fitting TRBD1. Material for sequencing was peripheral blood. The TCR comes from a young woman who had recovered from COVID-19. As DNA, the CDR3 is TGTGCCAGCAGCTCACTGACAGGGAACTATGGCTACACCTTC. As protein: CASSSLTGNYGYTF.